The subject of this entry is one T cell receptor (beta chain). Its binding antigen is unknown. The input lacks base qualities; no much larger clone sits a single base away. The CDR3 regions of human TCRbeta chains were subjected to immunosequencing. On the authors' methods: TCRs in the repertoires were compared against a reference library of SARS-CoV-2-specific TCRs that had been generated with the MIRA antigen-specificity platform. Breadth meant the fraction of unique TCRs that were SARS-CoV-2-associated, whereas depth meant the fraction of total T cells that were SARS-CoV-2-associated. Using the MIRA data, each spike-specific TCR was mapped to the spike region that the TCR reacts to and placed in a CD4 or CD8 class. Log10-transformed breadth and depth values were compared by one-way ANOVA with Sidak's multiple comparisons tests. TCRdb mirrors the immuneACCESS table, restricted to in-frame sequences. Some clones are absent from its copies; in checked studies, under half trace to an unresolved V gene, and the reason for the others is unknown. The V and J calls and clone size were taken over from that table, and D and trimming were inferred from the DNA. The sample table holds 120,000 or so clones, of which over 75% were seen once. The ten largest clones take up 10% of the sample.

Per the publication, the time point label means: baseline before first vaccination. Vaccinee samples came from UK trials COV001 and COV002, including a single-blind randomized controlled phase 2/3 trial of AZD1222 (ChAdOx1 nCoV-19) in healthy adults. For TCRbeta chain sequencing, PBMC samples from trial participants were taken at day 0 and at day 28 after the second dose. This entry is derived from a study of T cell responses to AZD1222 COVID-19 vaccine (dated by TCRdb to the early 2020s). Regarding the complete study: AZD1222 recipients with second doses at about 4 weeks or about 12 weeks were pooled, because spike-specific TCR depth and breadth did not differ between schedules. A total of about 240 trial participants underwent TCR sequencing, of whom 207 received two doses of AZD1222 and around 26 received two doses of the MenACWY control vaccine. Trial participants were enrolled into age subgroups of 18-55, 56-69 and 70-plus years, which contained 148, 28 and 57 TCR-sequenced participants, respectively.

General findings and caveats noted by the study authors: After two AZD1222 doses, spike-specific TCR breadth and depth were significantly higher than at day 0 and than in MenACWY recipients. Conclusions about previously exposed vaccinees are limited because only six or seven AZD1222 recipients were SARS-CoV-2 seropositive at baseline. In the small 56-69-year group, the increase in depth fell short of significance, most likely because of low power. The vaccine-associated CD4 TCRs covered the entire spike protein, and the dominant responses fell in regions 160-218 and 743-854. Reportedly, almost half of the unique spike-specific TCRs recognized epitopes lying outside the regions that are mutated in the B.1.351 and B.1.1.7 variants. Because no day 14 peak-response samples were available, the repertoires could be characterized only after the peak T cell response. Participants were mostly white British and included more females than males, and it was suggested by the authors that clonal diversity may have been underestimated.

Measured from the cysteine to the phenylalanine, the CDR3 is 14 residues long. The sequence is cut down to CDR3 DNA, 42 bases in frame from base 1. CDR1 is given as SGHRS and CDR2 as YFSETQ, both from the germline V gene. V is shortened by 3 bases, J by 1 base, and the region joining them spans 10 bases. The sequence came from an adult in good health. The sample consisted of peripheral blood, taken on day 0 of AZD1222 vaccination. The rearrangement joined TRBV5-1 to TRBJ1-2; a confident D gene designation cannot be given. This receptor has the CDR3 CASSSDGDNYGYTF. The DNA reads TGCGCCAGCAGCTCCGACGGAGATAACTATGGCTACACCTTC.